Shown below are 19 T cell receptor beta chains from a single sample sequenced in a study of cytomegalovirus exposure and HLA in healthy donors. PCR used 60 Vbeta primers and 13 Jbeta primers. The assay was immunoSEQ multiplex PCR, and TCRdb's table has in-frame clones only and misses some. The sample carries over 150,000 clones, 65% to 75% recorded once. Material: PBMCs. Every receptor here comes from a young man in good health and CMV-seropositive.

The chain links TRBV4-3 to TRBJ2-7, with TRBD2 matching 7 bases. J lost 0 bases, V lost 0 bases, and 5 bases had no gene match. The CDR3 consists of 16 residues. The germline V gene has CDR1 LGHNA and CDR2 YSLEER. The CDR3 region has the DNA TGCGCCAGCAGCCAAGAACGGGGACTAAGCTCCTACGAGCAGTACTTC. Its translation: CASSQERGLSSYEQYF.

This clone appeared once. The chain has TRBV5-1 and TRBJ2-7; TRBD2 matches 11 bases. Germline assignment: CDR1 SGHRS and CDR2 YFSETQ. CDR3 length equals 16 residues. Trimming removed 4 bases from V and 2 bases from J; junction bases left unmatched: 8. DNA of the CDR3: TGCGCCAGCAGCCACCACCTAGCGGGGGGCCCCTACGAGCAGTACTTC. Translation gives CASSHHLAGGPYEQYF.

The chain is built from TRBV18 and TRBJ1-1, with a possible D match to TRBD1 (6 bases). There are 14 residues in the CDR3. Trimming removed 3 bases at V and 0 bases at J, with 8 bases between. CDR1 is KGHSH and CDR2 is LQKENI in the germline V gene. CDR3 sequence (DNA): TGTGCCAGCTCACCGGACAGCTTGAACACTGAAGCTTTCTTT. Translated, it gives CASSPDSLNTEAFF. The full variable domain, completed using reference TRBV18 and TRBJ1-1, is NAGVMQNPRHLVRRRGQEARLRCSPMKGHSHVYWYRQLPEEGLKFMVYLQKENIIDESGMPKERFSAEFPKEGPSILRIQQVVRGDSAAYFCASSPDSLNTEAFFGQGTRLTVV.

V usage is TRBV5-5 and J usage is TRBJ1-5, with D perhaps matching TRBD1 (6 bases). This CDR3 has 15 residues. V was cut by 3 bases and J by 2 bases, with 12 bases left in between. The germline V gene has CDR1 SGHKS and CDR2 YYEKEE (reference sequence). The CDR3 DNA is TGTGCCAGCAGCTCCGGGGGGGCAGGCAATCAGCCCCAGCATTTT. Protein sequence: CASSSGGAGNQPQHF.

V and J are TRBV7-8 and TRBJ1-5, with TRBD1 as a possible D gene (5 bases). V lost 5 bases to trimming and J lost 15 bases, with 20 bases between them. This CDR3 contains 13 residues. Per germline, CDR1 SGHVS and CDR2 FQNEAQ. The CDR3 sequence is CASSQTLWGEGHF. For the CDR3, the DNA is TGTGCCAGCAGCCAAACCCTCTGGGGGGAAGGGCATTTT.

This clone was counted between two and nine times. The chain links TRBV29-1 to TRBJ2-7; 10 bases align to TRBD1. Germline CDR1 is SQVTM and CDR2 is ANQGSEA. The V segment lost 5 bases and the J segment 2 bases; nucleotides outside the gene matches: 9. This CDR3 has 15 amino acids. The CDR3: CSVSPGQGTTYEQYF. The CDR3 DNA follows: TGCAGCGTTTCCCCGGGACAGGGGACAACCTACGAGCAGTACTTC.

The sample holds a few counts of this clone. The chain links TRBV29-1 to TRBJ2-1; 7 nucleotides align to TRBD2. Germline-derived CDR1 and CDR2 are SQVTM and ANQGSEA. V trimming: 3 bases; J trimming: 12 bases; junction bases outside the gene matches: 8. The length of the CDR3 is 12 residues. The chain's CDR3 is CSVEYGGGLQFF. CDR3 in DNA: TGCAGCGTTGAGTATGGGGGGGGACTGCAGTTCTTC.

The CDR3 nucleotides read TGTGCCAGCAGCCACGCAGGGCTTAAAGAGACCCAGTACTTC. It is translated as CASSHAGLKETQYF. The chain is built from TRBV11-2 and TRBJ2-5; a possible D gene is TRBD1 (5 bases). In germline, CDR1 is SGHAT, CDR2 FQNNGV. The CDR3 runs to 14 residues. With 5 bases removed from V and 3 bases from J, the gap between germline ends came to 13 bases. Complete variable domain (other parts from reference TRBV11-2 and TRBJ2-5): EAGVAQSPRYKIIEKRQSVAFWCNPISGHATLYWYQQILGQGPKLLIQFQNNGVVDDSQLPKDRFSAERLKGVDSTLKIQPAKLEDSAVYLCASSHAGLKETQYFGPGTRLLVL.

V gene TRBV7-9 combines with J gene TRBJ1-6; D gene uncertain. Germline CDR1 SEHNR, CDR2 FQNEAQ (reference sequence). This CDR3 region has 12 residues. V shed 1 base and J shed 14 bases, with 9 bases lying between them. The CDR3, as DNA: TGTGCCAGCAGCTTAGATCTTAGTGCCCTCCACTTT. Protein sequence: CASSLDLSALHF. Filled out from reference TRBV7-9 and TRBJ1-6, the complete variable domain reads DTGVSQNPRHKITKRGQNVTFRCDPISEHNRLYWYRQTLGQGPEFLTYFQNEAQLEKSRLLSDRFSAERPKGSFSTLEIQRTEQGDSAMYLCASSLDLSALHFGNGTRLTVT.

This chain joins TRBV5-5 and TRBJ1-2; 9 bases align to TRBD1. The V segment lost 4 bases and the J segment 7 bases; nucleotides outside the gene matches: 17. This CDR3 is built from 17 residues. Per germline, CDR1 SGHKS and CDR2 YYEKEE (reference sequence). The CDR3, as DNA: TGTGCCAGCAGCCAGGGCCGGACCGGGACAGGGATCGGTGGCTACACCTTC. It is translated as CASSQGRTGTGIGGYTF.

In this sample, this clone turned up a few times. CDR3 residues: CASARSISGNTIYF. The CDR3 coding sequence is TGTGCCAGCGCGAGGAGTATATCTGGAAACACCATATATTTT. This chain connects TRBV7-9 to TRBJ1-3; D is unresolved. Germline-derived CDR1 and CDR2 are SEHNR and FQNEAQ (reference sequence). CDR3 length: 14 residues. V gave up 8 bases and J gave up 1 base, with 12 bases separating them. The whole variable domain, remainder taken from reference TRBV7-9 and TRBJ1-3, is DTGVSQNPRHKITKRGQNVTFRCDPISEHNRLYWYRQTLGQGPEFLTYFQNEAQLEKSRLLSDRFSAERPKGSFSTLEIQRTEQGDSAMYLCASARSISGNTIYFGEGSWLTVV.

The chain combines TRBV19 with TRBJ1-2, with D possibly matching TRBD1 (6 bases). V lost 1 base, J lost 4 bases, and 16 bases lay in between. The germline V gene has CDR1 LNHDA and CDR2 SQIVND (reference sequence). The CDR3 contains 16 residues. The CDR3 region is CASSIANRETVYGYTF. Here the CDR3 DNA reads TGTGCCAGTAGTATAGCTAACAGGGAGACGGTCTATGGCTACACCTTC.

The rearrangement uses TRBV10-1 and TRBJ1-5, with D perhaps TRBD1 (5 bases). Trimming took off 6 bases at V and 7 bases at J, with 19 bases between the two ends. This CDR3 region has 15 residues. In germline, CDR1 is WNHNN, CDR2 SYGVQD (reference sequence). Written as DNA, the CDR3 is TGCGCCAGCAGGGGCCCCGGCAGGGTACAGCAGCCCCAGCATTTT. Its protein product is CASRGPGRVQQPQHF.

The rearrangement uses TRBV5-5 and TRBJ2-7, with no clear D. V was clipped by 4 bases and J by 3 bases, with 11 bases between them. Per germline, CDR1 SGHKS and CDR2 YYEKEE (reference sequence). The CDR3 sequence is 13 residues long. In DNA form, the CDR3 reads TGTGCCAGCAGCGCGGCACCCCTCTACGAGCAGTACTTC. Amino acids: CASSAAPLYEQYF.

The chain is built from TRBV30 and TRBJ1-1, with TRBD1 as a possible D gene (5 bases). Germline-derived CDR1 and CDR2 are GTSNPN and SVGIG (reference sequence). V was shortened by 5 bases and J by 3 bases, with 10 bases between the two germline ends. The CDR3 covers 12 residues. The CDR3 here is CAWGHSDTEAFF. DNA of the CDR3: TGTGCCTGGGGACATTCAGACACTGAAGCTTTCTTT.

This rearrangement joins TRBV5-1 to TRBJ1-2; D gene ambiguous. Germline V gene data show CDR1 as SGHRS and CDR2 as YFSETQ. The CDR3 contains 16 residues. V was clipped by 2 bases and J by 4 bases, with 18 bases between them. The CDR3 is CASSFTPGDRIYGYTF. The CDR3 nucleotides are TGCGCCAGCAGCTTCACCCCCGGGGATAGAATCTATGGCTACACCTTC.

V usage is TRBV7-9 and J usage is TRBJ1-2; 8 bases fit TRBD1. Trimming took 3 bases from V and 4 from J; bases not matched to a gene: 7. The germline V gene has CDR1 SEHNR and CDR2 FQNEAQ (reference sequence). The CDR3 length is 15 residues. CDR3 in DNA: TGTGCCAGCAGCTTGGGACAGGTCGAAGTCTATGGCTACACCTTC. It specifies CASSLGQVEVYGYTF.

The chain carries TRBV4-1 and TRBJ2-3, with 9 bases matching TRBD2. V gave up 1 base and J gave up 0 bases; unmatched junction bases: 2. This CDR3 has 16 amino acids. Germline-derived CDR1 and CDR2 are MGHRA and YSYEKL. CDR3 loop: CASSQAGLASTDTQYF. Here the CDR3 DNA reads TGCGCCAGCAGCCAAGCTGGACTAGCGAGCACAGATACGCAGTATTTT.

The V gene is TRBV7-9, the J gene TRBJ2-7, with 10 bases aligning to TRBD1. CDR3 length equals 14 residues. The V gene end was trimmed by 1 base and the J gene end by 5 bases; junction bases not matched to a gene: 2. CDR1 and CDR2 from the germline V gene are SEHNR and FQNEAQ (reference sequence). CDR3 sequence: CASSLGQGANEQYF. The CDR3 DNA is TGTGCCAGCAGCTTAGGACAGGGGGCGAACGAGCAGTACTTC.